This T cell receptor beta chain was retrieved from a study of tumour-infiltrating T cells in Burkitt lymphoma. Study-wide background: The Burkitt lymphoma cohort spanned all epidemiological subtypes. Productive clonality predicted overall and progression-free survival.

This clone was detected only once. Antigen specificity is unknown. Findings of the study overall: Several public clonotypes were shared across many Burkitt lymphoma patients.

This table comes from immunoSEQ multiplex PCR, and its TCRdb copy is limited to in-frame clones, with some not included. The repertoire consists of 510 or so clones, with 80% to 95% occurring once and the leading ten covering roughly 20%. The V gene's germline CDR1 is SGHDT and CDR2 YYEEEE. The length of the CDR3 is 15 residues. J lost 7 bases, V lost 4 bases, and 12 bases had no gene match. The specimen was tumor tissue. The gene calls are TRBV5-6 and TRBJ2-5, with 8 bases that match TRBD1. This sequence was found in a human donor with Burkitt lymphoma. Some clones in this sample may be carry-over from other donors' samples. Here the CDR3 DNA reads TGTGCCAGCAGCGGAGGACAGGGCATTGTCGGGACCCAGTACTTC. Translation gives CASSGGQGIVGTQYF.